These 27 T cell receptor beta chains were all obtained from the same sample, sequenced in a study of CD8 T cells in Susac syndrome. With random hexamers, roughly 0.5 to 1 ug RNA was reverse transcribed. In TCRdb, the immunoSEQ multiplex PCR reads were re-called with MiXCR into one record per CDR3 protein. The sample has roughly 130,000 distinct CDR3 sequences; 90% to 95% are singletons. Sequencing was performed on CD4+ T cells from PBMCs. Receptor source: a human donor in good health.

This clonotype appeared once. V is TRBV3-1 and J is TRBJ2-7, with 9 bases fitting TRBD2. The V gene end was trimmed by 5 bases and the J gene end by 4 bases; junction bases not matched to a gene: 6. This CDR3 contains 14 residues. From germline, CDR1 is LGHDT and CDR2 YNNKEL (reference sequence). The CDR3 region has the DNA TGTGCCAGCAGCATAGCGGGAGTTACTTACGAGCAGTACTTC. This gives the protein CASSIAGVTYEQYF.

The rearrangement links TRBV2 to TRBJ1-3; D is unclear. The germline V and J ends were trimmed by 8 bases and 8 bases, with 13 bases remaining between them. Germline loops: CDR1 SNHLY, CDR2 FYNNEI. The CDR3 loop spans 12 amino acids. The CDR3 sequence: CASCQSQDTIYF. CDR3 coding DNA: TGTGCCAGCTGCCAGTCCCAGGACACCATATATTTT.

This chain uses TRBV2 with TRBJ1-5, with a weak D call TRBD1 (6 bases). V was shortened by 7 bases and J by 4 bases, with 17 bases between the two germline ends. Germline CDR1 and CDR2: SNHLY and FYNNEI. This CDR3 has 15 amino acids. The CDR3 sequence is CASTETQGNNQPQHF. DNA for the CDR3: TGTGCCAGCACCGAAACACAGGGAAATAATCAGCCCCAGCATTTT.

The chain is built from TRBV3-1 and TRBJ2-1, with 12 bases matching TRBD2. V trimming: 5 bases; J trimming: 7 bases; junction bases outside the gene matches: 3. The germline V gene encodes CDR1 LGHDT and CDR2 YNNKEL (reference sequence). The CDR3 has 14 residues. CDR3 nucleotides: TGTGCCAGCAGCATGACTAGCGGGAGAAATGAGCAGTTCTTC. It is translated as CASSMTSGRNEQFF.

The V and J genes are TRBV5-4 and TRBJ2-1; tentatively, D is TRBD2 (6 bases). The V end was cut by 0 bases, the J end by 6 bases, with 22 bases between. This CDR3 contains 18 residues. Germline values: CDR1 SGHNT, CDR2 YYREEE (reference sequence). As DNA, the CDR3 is TGTGCCAGCAGCTTGGGCGTCCCGGACTATTGGGAAGGCAATGAGCAGTTCTTC. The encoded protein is CASSLGVPDYWEGNEQFF.

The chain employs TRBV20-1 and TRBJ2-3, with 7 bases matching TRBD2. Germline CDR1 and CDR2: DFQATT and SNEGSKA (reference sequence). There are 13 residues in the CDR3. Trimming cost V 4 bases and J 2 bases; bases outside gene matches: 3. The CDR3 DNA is TGCAGTGCTAACGGGGGGAACACAGATACGCAGTATTTT. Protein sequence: CSANGGNTDTQYF.

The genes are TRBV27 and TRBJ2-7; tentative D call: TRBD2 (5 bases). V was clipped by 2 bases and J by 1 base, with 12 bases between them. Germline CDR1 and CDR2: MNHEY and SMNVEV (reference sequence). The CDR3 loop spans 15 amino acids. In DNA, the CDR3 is TGTGCCAGCAGTTTAAGGCTAGAGCGGTCCTACGAGCAGTACTTC. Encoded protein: CASSLRLERSYEQYF.

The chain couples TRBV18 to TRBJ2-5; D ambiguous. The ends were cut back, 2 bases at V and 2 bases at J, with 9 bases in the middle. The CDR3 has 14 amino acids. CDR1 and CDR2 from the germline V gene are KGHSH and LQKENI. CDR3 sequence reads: CASSPVGQQETQYF. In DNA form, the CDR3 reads TGTGCCAGCTCACCAGTTGGGCAGCAAGAGACCCAGTACTTC.

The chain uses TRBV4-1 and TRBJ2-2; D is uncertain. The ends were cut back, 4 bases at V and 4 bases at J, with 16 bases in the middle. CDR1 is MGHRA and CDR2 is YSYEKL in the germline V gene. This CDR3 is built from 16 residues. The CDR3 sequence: CASSPERRSSTGELFF. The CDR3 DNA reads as TGCGCCAGCAGCCCCGAACGTCGGAGTAGCACCGGGGAGCTGTTTTTT.

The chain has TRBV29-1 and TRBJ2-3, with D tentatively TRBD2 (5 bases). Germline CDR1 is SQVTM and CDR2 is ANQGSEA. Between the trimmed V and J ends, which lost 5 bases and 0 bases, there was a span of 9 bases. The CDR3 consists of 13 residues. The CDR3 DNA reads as TGCAGCGTTAGGACGGGGAGCACAGATACGCAGTATTTT. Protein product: CSVRTGSTDTQYF.

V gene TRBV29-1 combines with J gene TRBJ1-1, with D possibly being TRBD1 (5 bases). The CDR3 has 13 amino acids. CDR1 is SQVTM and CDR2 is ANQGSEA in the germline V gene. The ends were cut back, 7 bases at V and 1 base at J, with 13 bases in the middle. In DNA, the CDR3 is TGCAGCGGAAAGGGACTTCCGAACACTGAAGCTTTCTTT. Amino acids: CSGKGLPNTEAFF. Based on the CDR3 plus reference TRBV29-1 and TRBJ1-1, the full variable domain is SAVISQKPSRDICQRGTSLTIQCQVDSQVTMMFWYRQQPGQSLTLIATANQGSEATYESGFVIDKFPISRPNLTFSTLTVSNMSPEDSSIYLCSGKGLPNTEAFFGQGTRLTVV.

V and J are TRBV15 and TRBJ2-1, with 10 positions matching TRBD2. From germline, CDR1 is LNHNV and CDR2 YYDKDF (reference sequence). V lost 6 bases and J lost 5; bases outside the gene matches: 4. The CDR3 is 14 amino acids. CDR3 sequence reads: CATRGGLADNEQFF. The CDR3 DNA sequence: TGTGCCACCAGGGGTGGACTAGCGGACAATGAGCAGTTCTTC.

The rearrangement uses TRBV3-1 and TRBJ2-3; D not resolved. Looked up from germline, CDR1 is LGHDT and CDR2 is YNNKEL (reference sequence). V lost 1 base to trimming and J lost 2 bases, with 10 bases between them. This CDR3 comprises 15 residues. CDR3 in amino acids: CASSQGPGTTDTQYF. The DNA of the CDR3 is TGTGCCAGCAGCCAAGGCCCAGGTACCACAGATACGCAGTATTTT.

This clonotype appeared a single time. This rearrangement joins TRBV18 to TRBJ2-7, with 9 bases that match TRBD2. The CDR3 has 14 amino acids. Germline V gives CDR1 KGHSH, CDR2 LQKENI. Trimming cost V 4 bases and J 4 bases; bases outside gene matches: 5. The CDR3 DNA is TGTGCCAGCTCACGGCGGGAGGGAGAATACGAGCAGTACTTC. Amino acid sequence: CASSRREGEYEQYF.

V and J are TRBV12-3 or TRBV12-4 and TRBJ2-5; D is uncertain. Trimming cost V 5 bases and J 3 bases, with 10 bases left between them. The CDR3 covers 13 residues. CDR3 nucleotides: TGTGCCAGCAGTCCCCCCCCTGAAGAGACCCAGTACTTC. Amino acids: CASSPPPEETQYF.

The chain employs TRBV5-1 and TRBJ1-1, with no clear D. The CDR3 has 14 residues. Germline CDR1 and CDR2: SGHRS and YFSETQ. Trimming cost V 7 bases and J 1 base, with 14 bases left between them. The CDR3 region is CASGRMVGNTEAFF. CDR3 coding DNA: TGCGCCAGCGGTCGGATGGTTGGGAACACTGAAGCTTTCTTT.

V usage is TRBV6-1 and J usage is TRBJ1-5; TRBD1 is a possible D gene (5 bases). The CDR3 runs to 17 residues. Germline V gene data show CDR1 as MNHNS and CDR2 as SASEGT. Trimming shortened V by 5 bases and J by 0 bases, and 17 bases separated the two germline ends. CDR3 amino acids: CASSLHAQGYSNQPQHF. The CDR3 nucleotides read TGTGCCAGCAGTCTTCACGCGCAGGGTTATAGCAATCAGCCCCAGCATTTT.

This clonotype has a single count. The DNA of the CDR3 is TGTGCCTGGAGTGTACCGGGACTACCATCCTACAATGAGCAGTTCTTC. This sequence encodes CAWSVPGLPSYNEQFF. V and J are TRBV30 and TRBJ2-1; 7 bases map to TRBD2. CDR3 length: 16 amino acids. Germline trimming cut 0 bases from V and 1 base from J; bases unmatched to any gene: 6. CDR1 is GTSNPN and CDR2 is SVGIG in the germline V gene (reference sequence).

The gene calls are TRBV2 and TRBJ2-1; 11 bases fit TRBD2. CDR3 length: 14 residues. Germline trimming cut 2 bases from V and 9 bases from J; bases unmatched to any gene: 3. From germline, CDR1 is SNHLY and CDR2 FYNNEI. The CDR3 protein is CASSELAGGGEQFF. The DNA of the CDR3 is TGTGCCAGCAGTGAACTAGCGGGAGGAGGTGAGCAGTTCTTC. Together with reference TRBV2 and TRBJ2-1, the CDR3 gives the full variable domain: EPEVTQTPSHQVTQMGQEVILRCVPISNHLYFYWYRQILGQKVEFLVSFYNNEISEKSEIFDDQFSVERPDGSNFTLKIRSTKLEDSAMYFCASSELAGGGEQFFGPGTRLTVL.

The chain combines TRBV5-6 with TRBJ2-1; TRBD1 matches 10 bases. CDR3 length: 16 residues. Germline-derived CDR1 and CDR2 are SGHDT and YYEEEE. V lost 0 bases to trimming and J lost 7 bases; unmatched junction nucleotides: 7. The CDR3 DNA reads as TGTGCCAGCAGCTTGGTGGGGGGACAGGGGTTGAATGAGCAGTTCTTC. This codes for CASSLVGGQGLNEQFF.

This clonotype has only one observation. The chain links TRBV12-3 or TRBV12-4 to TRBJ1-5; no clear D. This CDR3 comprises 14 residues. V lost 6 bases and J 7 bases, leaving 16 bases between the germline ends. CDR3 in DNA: TGTGCCAGCAGAGTTAACGGTGCAAGGCAGCCCCAGCATTTT. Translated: CASRVNGARQPQHF.

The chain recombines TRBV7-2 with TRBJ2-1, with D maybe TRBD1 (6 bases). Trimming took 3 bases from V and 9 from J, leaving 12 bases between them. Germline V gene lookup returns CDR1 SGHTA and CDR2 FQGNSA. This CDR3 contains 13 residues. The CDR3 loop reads CASSFDRSTEQFF. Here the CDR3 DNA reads TGTGCCAGCAGCTTCGACAGGTCGACTGAGCAGTTCTTC.

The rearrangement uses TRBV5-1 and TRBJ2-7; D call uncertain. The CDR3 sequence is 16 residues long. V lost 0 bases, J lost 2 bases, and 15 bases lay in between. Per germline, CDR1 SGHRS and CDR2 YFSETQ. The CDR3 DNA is TGCGCCAGCAGCTTGGGGTCTACCGGGCCCACCTACGAGCAGTACTTC. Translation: CASSLGSTGPTYEQYF.

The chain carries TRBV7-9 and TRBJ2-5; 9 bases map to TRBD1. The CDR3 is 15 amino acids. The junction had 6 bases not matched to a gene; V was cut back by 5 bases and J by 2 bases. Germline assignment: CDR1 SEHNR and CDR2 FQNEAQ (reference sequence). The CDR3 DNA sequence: TGTGCCAGCAGCCCCGGACAGGGGAGGCAAGAGACCCAGTACTTC. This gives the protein CASSPGQGRQETQYF.

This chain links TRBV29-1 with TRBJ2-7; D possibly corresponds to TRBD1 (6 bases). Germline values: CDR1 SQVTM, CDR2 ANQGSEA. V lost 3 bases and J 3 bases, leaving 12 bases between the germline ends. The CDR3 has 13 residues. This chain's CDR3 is CSVEDSRNYEQYF. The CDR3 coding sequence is TGCAGCGTTGAGGACAGTAGAAACTACGAGCAGTACTTC.

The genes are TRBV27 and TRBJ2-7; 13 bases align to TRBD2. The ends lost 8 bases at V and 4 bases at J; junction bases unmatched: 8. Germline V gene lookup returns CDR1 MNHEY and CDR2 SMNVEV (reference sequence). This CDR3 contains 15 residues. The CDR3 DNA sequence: TGTGCCAGCGGACTAGCGGGAGACATTTGGTACGAGCAGTACTTC. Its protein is CASGLAGDIWYEQYF.

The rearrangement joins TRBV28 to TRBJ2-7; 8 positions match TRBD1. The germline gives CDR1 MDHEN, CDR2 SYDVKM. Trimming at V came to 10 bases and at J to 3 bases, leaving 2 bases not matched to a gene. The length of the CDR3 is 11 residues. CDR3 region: CATDRGYEQYF. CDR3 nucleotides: TGTGCCACCGACAGGGGCTACGAGCAGTACTTC.